A selection of T cell receptor beta chains follows, all from one sample in a study of early T cells in non-severe SARS-CoV-2 infection. TCRdb redid the calling of the 5' RACE reads with MiXCR, one entry per CDR3 protein. Of more than 95,000 distinct CDR3 sequences in the sample, about 15% were seen once. Sequenced sample: whole blood. All receptors derive from an adult who was a healthcare worker with PCR-confirmed SARS-CoV-2 infection or an uninfected control (not recorded which). Each CDR3 is given with its conserved first and last residue. D genes are given only for firm matches. Only part of the rows carry a size: once, few, many, or a class if the clone is expanded.

size	D	V	J	CDR3	DNA
-	-	TRBV6-4	TRBJ1-6	CASSRGSPDSPLHF	TGTGCCAGCAGTCGCGGGTCCCCGGATTCACCCCTCCACTTT
few	-	TRBV18	TRBJ1-5	CASSAADGNQPQHF	TGTGCCAGTTCTGCGGCGGACGGCAATCAGCCCCAGCATTTT
few	TRBD1	TRBV5-1	TRBJ2-1	CASSLRDRGYNEQFF	TGCGCCAGCAGCTTGAGGGACAGGGGGTACAATGAGCAGTTCTTC
-	TRBD2	TRBV4-1	TRBJ2-3	CASSQDLATSGTDTQYF	TGCGCCAGCAGCCAAGACCTGGCGACTAGCGGCACAGATACGCAGTATTTT
-	-	TRBV30	TRBJ2-3	CAWSIGNTDTQYF	TGTGCCTGGAGTATCGGAAACACAGATACGCAGTATTTT
many	-	TRBV3-1	TRBJ1-2	CASSRGLGYTF	TGTGCCAGCAGTCGAGGACTCGGCTACACCTTC
-	-	TRBV7-9	TRBJ2-7	CASSRHSYEQYF	TGTGCCAGCAGCCGCCACTCCTACGAGCAGTACTTC
few	-	TRBV3-1	TRBJ1-1	CASSQDAGNTEAFF	TGTGCCAGCAGCCAAGATGCCGGGAACACTGAAGCTTTCTTT
few	-	TRBV5-1	TRBJ2-3	CASWVQGADTQYF	TGCGCCAGCTGGGTGCAGGGAGCAGATACGCAGTATTTT
-	TRBD2	TRBV7-6	TRBJ2-3	CASSGTSGGYSKPDTQYF	TGTGCCAGCAGCGGGACTAGCGGGGGGTATTCCAAGCCAGATACGCAGTATTTT
few	-	TRBV19	TRBJ1-4	CASSISGYEKLFF	TGTGCCAGTAGTATATCCGGGTACGAAAAACTGTTTTTT
-	TRBD2	TRBV27	TRBJ2-1	CASSLTSALEQFF	TGTGCCAGCAGTCTCACTAGCGCGCTTGAGCAGTTCTTC
few	TRBD1	TRBV18	TRBJ2-5	CASSPGQGRAQETQYF	TGTGCCAGCTCACCGGGACAGGGAAGGGCCCAAGAGACCCAGTACTTC
few	-	TRBV20-1	TRBJ1-6	CSASRQDLPLHF	TGCAGTGCTTCCCGACAGGACCTACCCCTCCACTTT
many	-	TRBV11-2	TRBJ1-2	CASSSLTRDGYTF	TGTGCCAGCAGCTCGCTGACCAGGGATGGCTACACCTTC
few	-	TRBV12-3/TRBV12-4	TRBJ2-5	CASTPGLLETQYF	TGTGCCAGCACCCCAGGGTTGCTAGAGACCCAGTACTTC
few	-	TRBV12-3/TRBV12-4	TRBJ2-3	CASSQGTLTDTQYF	TGTGCCAGCAGTCAAGGGACCCTCACAGATACGCAGTATTTT
-	-	TRBV4-1	TRBJ1-5	CAVGEGTGNQPQHF	TGCGCCGTTGGGGAGGGGACGGGCAATCAGCCCCAGCATTTT
few	TRBD1	TRBV9	TRBJ1-2	CASSVVGQGHGYTF	TGTGCCAGCAGCGTAGTCGGACAGGGACATGGCTACACCTTC
few	-	TRBV7-8	TRBJ1-4	CASSPRQPRYEKLFF	TGTGCCAGCAGCCCTCGGCAGCCCAGATATGAAAAACTGTTTTTT
-	TRBD2	TRBV3-1	TRBJ2-7	CASSQAFSGPSYEQYF	TGTGCCAGCAGCCAAGCCTTTAGCGGGCCCTCCTACGAGCAGTACTTC
many	-	TRBV4-2	TRBJ1-1	CASSQEYTVEAFF	TGTGCCAGCAGCCAAGAGTACACGGTCGAAGCTTTCTTT
few	TRBD2	TRBV29-1	TRBJ2-3	CSVARAGGTDTQYF	TGCAGCGTTGCACGGGCGGGGGGGACGGATACGCAGTATTTT
-	TRBD2	TRBV7-9	TRBJ2-3	CASSIRLAGTDTQYF	TGTGCCAGCAGCATCAGACTAGCGGGGACAGATACGCAGTATTTT
-	-	TRBV30	TRBJ1-5	CAWSIRSRAPSNQPQHF	TGTGCCTGGAGTATAAGATCAAGGGCCCCGAGCAATCAGCCCCAGCATTTT
few	TRBD2	TRBV11-2	TRBJ2-1	CASSLWTSGGLNNEQFF	TGTGCCAGCAGCCTCTGGACTAGCGGGGGGCTGAACAATGAGCAGTTCTTC
few	TRBD2	TRBV11-3	TRBJ2-2	CASSQGLAGVEELFF	TGTGCCAGCAGCCAGGGACTAGCGGGGGTGGAGGAGCTGTTTTTT
-	-	TRBV7-3	TRBJ1-6	CASSFDGNSPLHF	TGTGCCAGCAGCTTTGACGGTAATTCACCCCTCCACTTT
-	TRBD1	TRBV5-1	TRBJ1-2	CASSFVGQGQSGYTF	TGCGCCAGCAGCTTCGTGGGACAGGGTCAAAGTGGCTACACCTTC
many	-	TRBV20-1	TRBJ1-1	CSAMHRGYTEAFF	TGCAGTGCTATGCATCGGGGGTACACTGAAGCTTTCTTT
many	-	TRBV6-5	TRBJ1-1	CASSRREDTEAFF	TGTGCCAGCAGCCGCAGGGAGGACACTGAAGCTTTCTTT
few	TRBD1	TRBV2	TRBJ2-2	CASRRDSGELFF	TGTGCCAGCAGACGGGACAGCGGGGAGCTGTTTTTT
few	TRBD1	TRBV3-1	TRBJ2-1	CASSIRYGDRANEQFF	TGTGCCAGCAGCATCCGGTACGGGGACAGGGCCAATGAGCAGTTCTTC
few	-	TRBV20-1	TRBJ1-5	CSASAVSNQPQHF	TGCAGTGCTAGCGCAGTCAGCAATCAGCCCCAGCATTTT
-	-	TRBV7-6	TRBJ2-7	CASSGGRSYEQYF	TGTGCCAGCAGCGGGGGTCGATCCTACGAGCAGTACTTC
few	TRBD1	TRBV7-9	TRBJ2-3	CASSTGQGSTDTQYF	TGTGCCAGCAGCACCGGACAGGGAAGCACAGATACGCAGTATTTT
few	-	TRBV6-6	TRBJ2-5	CASSPVERQETQYF	TGTGCCAGCAGCCCTGTGGAGCGCCAAGAGACCCAGTACTTC